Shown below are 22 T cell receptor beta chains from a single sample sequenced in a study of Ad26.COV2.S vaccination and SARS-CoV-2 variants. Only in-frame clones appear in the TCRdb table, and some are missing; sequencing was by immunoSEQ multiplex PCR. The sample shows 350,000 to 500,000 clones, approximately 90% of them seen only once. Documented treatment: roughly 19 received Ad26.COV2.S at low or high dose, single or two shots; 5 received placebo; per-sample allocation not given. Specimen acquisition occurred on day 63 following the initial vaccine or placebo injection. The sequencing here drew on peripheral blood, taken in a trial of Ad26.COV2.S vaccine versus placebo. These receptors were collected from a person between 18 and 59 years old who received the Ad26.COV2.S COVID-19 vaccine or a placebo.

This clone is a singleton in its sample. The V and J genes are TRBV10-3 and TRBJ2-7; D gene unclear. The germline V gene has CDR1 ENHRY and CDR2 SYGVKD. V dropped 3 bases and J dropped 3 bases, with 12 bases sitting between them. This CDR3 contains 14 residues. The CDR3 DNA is TGTGCCATCAGTGATGCGTTAAATCGCTACGAGCAGTACTTC. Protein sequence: CAISDALNRYEQYF.

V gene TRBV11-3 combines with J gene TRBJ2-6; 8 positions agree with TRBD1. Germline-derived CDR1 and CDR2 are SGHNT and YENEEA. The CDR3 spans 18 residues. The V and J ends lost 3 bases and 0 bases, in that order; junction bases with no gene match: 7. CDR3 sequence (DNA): TGTGCCAGCAGCTTGGACAGGGAAGGGGCCTCTGGGGCCAACGTCCTGACTTTC. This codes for CASSLDREGASGANVLTF.

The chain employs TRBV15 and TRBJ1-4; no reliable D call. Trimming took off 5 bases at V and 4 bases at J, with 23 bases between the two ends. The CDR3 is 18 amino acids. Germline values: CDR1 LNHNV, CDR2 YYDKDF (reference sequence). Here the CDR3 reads CATSFIPGGVGYNEKLFF. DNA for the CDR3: TGTGCCACCAGCTTCATACCGGGCGGGGTGGGTTATAATGAAAAACTGTTTTTT.

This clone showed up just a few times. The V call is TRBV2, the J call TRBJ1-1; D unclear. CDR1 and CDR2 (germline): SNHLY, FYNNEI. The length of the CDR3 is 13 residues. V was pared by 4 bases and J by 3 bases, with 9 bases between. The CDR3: CASSVIGDTEAFF. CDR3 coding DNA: TGTGCCAGCAGTGTAATAGGCGACACTGAAGCTTTCTTT.

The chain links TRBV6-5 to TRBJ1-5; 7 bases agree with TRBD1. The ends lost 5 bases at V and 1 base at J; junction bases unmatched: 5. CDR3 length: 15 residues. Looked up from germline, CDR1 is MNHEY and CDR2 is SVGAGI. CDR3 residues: CASSRQGESNQPQHF. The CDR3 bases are TGTGCCAGCAGTCGCCAGGGGGAGAGCAATCAGCCCCAGCATTTT.

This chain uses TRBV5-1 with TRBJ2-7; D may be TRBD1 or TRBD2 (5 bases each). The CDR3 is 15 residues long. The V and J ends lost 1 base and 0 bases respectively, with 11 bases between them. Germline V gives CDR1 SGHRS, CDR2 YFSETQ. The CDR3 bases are TGCGCCAGCAGCTTGTATCCAGGGAGCTCCTACGAGCAGTACTTC. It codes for CASSLYPGSSYEQYF. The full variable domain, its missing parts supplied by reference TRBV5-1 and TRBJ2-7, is KAGVTQTPRYLIKTRGQQVTLSCSPISGHRSVSWYQQTPGQGLQFLFEYFSETQRNKGNFPGRFSGRQFSNSRSEMNVSTLELGDSALYLCASSLYPGSSYEQYFGPGTRLTVT.

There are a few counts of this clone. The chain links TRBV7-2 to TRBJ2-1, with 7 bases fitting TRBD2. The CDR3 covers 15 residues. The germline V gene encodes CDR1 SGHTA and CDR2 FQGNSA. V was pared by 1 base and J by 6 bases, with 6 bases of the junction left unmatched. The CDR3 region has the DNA TGTGCCAGCAGCTTAGAGGCCGGGAGGATCAATGAGCAGTTCTTC. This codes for CASSLEAGRINEQFF.

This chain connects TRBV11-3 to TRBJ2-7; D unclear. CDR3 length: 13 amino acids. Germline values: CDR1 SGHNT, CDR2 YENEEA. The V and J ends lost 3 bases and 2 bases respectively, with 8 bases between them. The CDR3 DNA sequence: TGTGCCAGCAGCTTTGGGCCCGCCTACGAGCAGTACTTC. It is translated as CASSFGPAYEQYF.

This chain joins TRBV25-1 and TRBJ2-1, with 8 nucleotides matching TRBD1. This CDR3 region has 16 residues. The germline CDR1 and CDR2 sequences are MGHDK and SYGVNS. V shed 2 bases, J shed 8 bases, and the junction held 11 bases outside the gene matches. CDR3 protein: CASSETGVRGLHEQFF. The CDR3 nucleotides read TGTGCCAGCAGTGAAACGGGCGTCAGGGGGCTTCATGAGCAGTTCTTC.

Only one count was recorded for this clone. Here the CDR3 DNA reads TGTGCCAGCACTCCAACCGGTAACTCCTACGAGCAGTACTTC. Protein: CASTPTGNSYEQYF. The chain employs TRBV7-2 and TRBJ2-7, with D uncertain. Trimming cost V 7 bases and J 0 bases, with 13 bases left between them. Looked up from germline, CDR1 is SGHTA and CDR2 is FQGNSA. The CDR3 extends over 14 amino acids.

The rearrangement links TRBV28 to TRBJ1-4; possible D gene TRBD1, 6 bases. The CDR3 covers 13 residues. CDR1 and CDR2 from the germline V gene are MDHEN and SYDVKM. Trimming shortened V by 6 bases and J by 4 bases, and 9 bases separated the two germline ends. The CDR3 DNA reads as TGTGCCAGCAGAACAGGGAGTAATGAAAAACTGTTTTTT. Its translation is CASRTGSNEKLFF.

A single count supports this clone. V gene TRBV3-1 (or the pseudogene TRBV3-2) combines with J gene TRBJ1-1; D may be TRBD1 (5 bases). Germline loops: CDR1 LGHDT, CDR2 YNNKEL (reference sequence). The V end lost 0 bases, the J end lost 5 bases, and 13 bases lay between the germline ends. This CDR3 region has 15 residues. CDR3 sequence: CASSQDFGGGTEAFF. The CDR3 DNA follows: TGTGCCAGCAGCCAAGATTTCGGGGGAGGGACTGAAGCTTTCTTT.

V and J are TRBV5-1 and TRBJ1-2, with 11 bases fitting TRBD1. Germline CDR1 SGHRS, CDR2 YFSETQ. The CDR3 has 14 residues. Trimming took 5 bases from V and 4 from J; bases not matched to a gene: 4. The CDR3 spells CASSGQGASYGYTF. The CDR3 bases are TGCGCCAGCAGTGGACAGGGGGCAAGCTATGGCTACACCTTC.

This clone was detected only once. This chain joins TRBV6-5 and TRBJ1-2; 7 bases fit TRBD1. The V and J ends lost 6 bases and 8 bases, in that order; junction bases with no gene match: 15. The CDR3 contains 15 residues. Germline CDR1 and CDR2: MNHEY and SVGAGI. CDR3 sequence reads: CASRTSLQGKDGYTF. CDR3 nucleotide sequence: TGTGCCAGCAGAACTTCTCTACAGGGGAAAGACGGCTACACCTTC.

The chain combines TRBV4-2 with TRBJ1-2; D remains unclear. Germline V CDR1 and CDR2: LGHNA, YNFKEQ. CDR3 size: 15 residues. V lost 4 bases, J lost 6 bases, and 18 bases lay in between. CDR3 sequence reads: CASSRDIGGLDGYTF. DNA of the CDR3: TGTGCCAGCAGCCGCGACATTGGAGGGTTAGATGGCTACACCTTC.

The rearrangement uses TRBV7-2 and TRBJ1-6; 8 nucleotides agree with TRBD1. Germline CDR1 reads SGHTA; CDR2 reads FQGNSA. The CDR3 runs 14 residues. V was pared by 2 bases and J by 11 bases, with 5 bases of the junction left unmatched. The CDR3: CASSLPGQETPLHF. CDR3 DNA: TGTGCCAGCAGCTTACCGGGACAGGAAACACCCCTCCACTTT.

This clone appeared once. The CDR3 sequence: CASSVGGSPYEQYF. In nucleotides, the CDR3 is TGTGCCAGCAGCGTAGGGGGGTCCCCCTACGAGCAGTACTTC. V usage is TRBV9 and J usage is TRBJ2-7, with D tentatively TRBD1 or TRBD2 (5 bases each). V lost 0 bases and J lost 2, with 9 bases in between. Germline CDR1 reads SGDLS; CDR2 reads YYNGEE. This CDR3 has 14 amino acids.

In DNA form, the CDR3 reads TGTGCCAGCAGTCGACTGTCAGATACGCAGTATTTT. It yields the protein CASSRLSDTQYF. The chain employs TRBV2 and TRBJ2-3; D call uncertain. CDR3 size: 12 residues. The ends were cut back, 5 bases at V and 4 bases at J, with 7 bases in the middle. The germline V gene encodes CDR1 SNHLY and CDR2 FYNNEI.

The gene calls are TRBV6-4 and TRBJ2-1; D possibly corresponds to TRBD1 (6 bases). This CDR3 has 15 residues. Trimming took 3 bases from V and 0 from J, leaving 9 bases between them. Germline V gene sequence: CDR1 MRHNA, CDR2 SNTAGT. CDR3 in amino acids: CASSETGSSYNEQFF. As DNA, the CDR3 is TGTGCCAGCAGTGAAACAGGGAGCTCCTACAATGAGCAGTTCTTC.

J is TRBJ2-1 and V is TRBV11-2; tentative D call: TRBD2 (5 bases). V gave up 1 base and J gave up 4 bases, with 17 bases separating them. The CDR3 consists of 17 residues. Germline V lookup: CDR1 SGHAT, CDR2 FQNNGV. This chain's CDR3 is CASSLVLGELIYNEQFF. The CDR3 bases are TGTGCCAGCAGCTTAGTTCTCGGGGAGTTAATTTACAATGAGCAGTTCTTC.

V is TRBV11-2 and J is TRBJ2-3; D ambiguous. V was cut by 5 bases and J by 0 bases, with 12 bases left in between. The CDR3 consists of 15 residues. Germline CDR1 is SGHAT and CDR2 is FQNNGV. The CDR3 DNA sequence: TGTGCCAGCAGCCCCCGGAGCTATAGCACAGATACGCAGTATTTT. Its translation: CASSPRSYSTDTQYF. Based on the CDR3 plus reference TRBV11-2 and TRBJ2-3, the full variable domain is EAGVAQSPRYKIIEKRQSVAFWCNPISGHATLYWYQQILGQGPKLLIQFQNNGVVDDSQLPKDRFSAERLKGVDSTLKIQPAKLEDSAVYLCASSPRSYSTDTQYFGPGTRLTVL.

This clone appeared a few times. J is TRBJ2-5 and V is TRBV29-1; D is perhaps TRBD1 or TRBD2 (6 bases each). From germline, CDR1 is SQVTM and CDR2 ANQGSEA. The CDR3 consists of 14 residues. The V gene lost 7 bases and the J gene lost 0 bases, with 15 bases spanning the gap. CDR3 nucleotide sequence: TGCAGCGCTGTAGGGGGGAAGTACCAAGAGACCCAGTACTTC. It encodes CSAVGGKYQETQYF.